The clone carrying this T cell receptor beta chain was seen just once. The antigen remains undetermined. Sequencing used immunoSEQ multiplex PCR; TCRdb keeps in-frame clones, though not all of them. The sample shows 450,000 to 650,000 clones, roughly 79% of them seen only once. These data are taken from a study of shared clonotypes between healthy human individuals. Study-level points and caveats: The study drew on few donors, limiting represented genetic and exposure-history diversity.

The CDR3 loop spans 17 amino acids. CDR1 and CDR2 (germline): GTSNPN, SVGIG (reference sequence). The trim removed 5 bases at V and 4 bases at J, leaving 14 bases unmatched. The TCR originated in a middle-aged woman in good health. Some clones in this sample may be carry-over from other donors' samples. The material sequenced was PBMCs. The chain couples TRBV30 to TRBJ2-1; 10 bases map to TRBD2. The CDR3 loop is CAWGGKAGGPGYNEQFF. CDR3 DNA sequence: TGTGCCTGGGGAGGCAAAGCGGGAGGGCCGGGATACAATGAGCAGTTCTTC.